Following are 23 T cell receptor beta chains from one sample sequenced in a study of OX40 agonist ivuxolimab in advanced cancers. Sequenced by immunoSEQ multiplex PCR; TCRdb stores in-frame clones only, minus some. The sample lists roughly 39,000 clones, more than 80% occurring once. The source was CD4+ or CD8+ T cells sorted from blood, collected in a trial of the OX40 agonist ivuxolimab. The receptors originated from an adult with an advanced solid tumor such as melanoma, head and neck, liver or kidney cancer.

The chain joins TRBV11-3 to TRBJ2-1, with a weak D call TRBD1 (5 bases). The CDR3 loop spans 14 amino acids. Germline CDR1 and CDR2: SGHNT and YENEEA. V dropped 8 bases and J dropped 1 base, with 12 bases sitting between them. DNA for the CDR3: TGTGCCAGCGGGGCTAGGGGATCCTACAATGAGCAGTTCTTC. The encoded protein is CASGARGSYNEQFF.

The gene calls are TRBV5-1 and TRBJ2-7; D possibly corresponds to TRBD2 (6 bases). CDR3 length: 15 amino acids. With 4 bases removed from V and 6 bases from J, the gap between germline ends came to 20 bases. Germline loops: CDR1 SGHRS, CDR2 YFSETQ. CDR3: CASSLGAGSGSEQYF. CDR3 bases: TGCGCCAGCAGCCTTGGCGCGGGGAGTGGTAGCGAGCAGTACTTC.

This clone was seen only once. Distinct nucleotide sequences in the sample also encode this CDR3. V usage is TRBV7-8 and J usage is TRBJ2-7; D is undetermined. CDR3 length equals 15 residues. Trimming took off 2 bases at V and 6 bases at J, with 17 bases between the two ends. Germline CDR1 and CDR2: SGHVS and FQNEAQ. CDR3 nucleotides: TGTGCCAGCAGCTTACGCCGTACGGGTCTGGGCGAGCAGTACTTC. Translated, it gives CASSLRRTGLGEQYF. Variable domain in full (rest from reference TRBV7-8 and TRBJ2-7): GAGVSQSPRYKVAKRGQDVALRCDPISGHVSLFWYQQALGQGPEFLTYFQNEAQLDKSGLPSDRFFAERPEGSVSTLKIQRTQQEDSAVYLCASSLRRTGLGEQYFGPGTRLTVT.

The chain couples TRBV7-4 to TRBJ2-3; no clear D. Germline CDR1 and CDR2: SGHVT and SQSDAQ. The CDR3 is 14 amino acids. Trimming took 2 bases from V and 0 from J, leaving 6 bases between them. CDR3: CASSLYPSTDTQYF. DNA of the CDR3: TGTGCCAGCAGCTTATACCCCAGCACAGATACGCAGTATTTT.

V gene TRBV29-1 combines with J gene TRBJ1-2; D remains unclear. Germline V gene lookup returns CDR1 SQVTM and CDR2 ANQGSEA. Deletions cut 2 bases from V and 4 bases from J, with 11 bases between. The CDR3 spans 13 residues. The CDR3 DNA reads as TGCAGCGTTGAAACGTTGGAAGCCTATGGCTACACCTTC. Its protein product is CSVETLEAYGYTF.

The chain is built from TRBV30 and TRBJ2-2; TRBD2 matches at 9 bases. Trimming took 3 bases from V and 7 from J; bases not matched to a gene: 12. This CDR3 spans 16 amino acids. In germline, CDR1 is GTSNPN, CDR2 SVGIG (reference sequence). The DNA of the CDR3 is TGTGCCTGGAGCCTTAGCGGCGGGAGGGCCCTCGGGGAGCTGTTTTTT. The encoded protein is CAWSLSGGRALGELFF.

The V and J genes are TRBV7-2 and TRBJ2-3; the D is unclear. Trimming removed 3 bases at V and 6 bases at J, with 7 bases between. This CDR3 region has 12 residues. Germline CDR1 SGHTA, CDR2 FQGNSA. The CDR3 DNA sequence: TGTGCCAGCAGCTTTCCCGGGGATACGCAGTATTTT. It codes for CASSFPGDTQYF.

This chain links TRBV10-3 with TRBJ1-1; TRBD1 matches 7 bases. Germline assignment: CDR1 ENHRY and CDR2 SYGVKD. This CDR3 is built from 15 residues. Germline trimming cut 6 bases from V and 1 base from J; bases unmatched to any gene: 8. For the CDR3, the DNA is TGTGCCATCAGACATACCGGGACAGCGAACACTGAAGCTTTCTTT. Its protein product is CAIRHTGTANTEAFF.

The chain has TRBV6-1 and TRBJ2-5; D is perhaps TRBD1 or TRBD2 (7 bases each). Germline lookup yields CDR1 MNHNS and CDR2 SASEGT. Trimming took 1 base from V and 4 from J, leaving 13 bases between them. The CDR3 consists of 15 residues. This chain's CDR3 is CASSEDFRGGETQYF. The CDR3 DNA reads TGTGCCAGCAGTGAAGACTTCAGGGGGGGAGAGACCCAGTACTTC.

This chain connects TRBV5-4 to TRBJ2-3; no clear D gene. The CDR3 is made up of 14 amino acids. Germline assignment: CDR1 SGHNT and CDR2 YYREEE (reference sequence). V gave up 3 bases and J gave up 10 bases, with 18 bases separating them. CDR3 sequence: CASSSPLDQMAQYF. CDR3 sequence (DNA): TGTGCCAGCAGCTCACCTTTGGACCAAATGGCGCAGTATTTT.

The chain uses TRBV11-1 and TRBJ1-1, with D hard to call. This CDR3 region has 14 residues. Trimming removed 2 bases from V and 1 base from J, with 8 bases in between. Germline assignment: CDR1 SGHAT and CDR2 FQDESV (reference sequence). CDR3 sequence reads: CASSLRQTNTEAFF. CDR3 sequence (DNA): TGTGCCAGCAGCTTAAGGCAGACGAACACTGAAGCTTTCTTT.

V gene TRBV27 combines with J gene TRBJ2-1; 9 positions agree with TRBD2. This CDR3 spans 15 amino acids. Per the germline V gene, CDR1 is MNHEY and CDR2 is SMNVEV (reference sequence). V shed 4 bases and J 6 bases; nucleotides not matched to a gene: 7. CDR3 coding DNA: TGTGCCAGCAGTTACGAGGCGGGAGGGGTCAATGAGCAGTTCTTC. This codes for CASSYEAGGVNEQFF.

This clone was counted a single time. This chain links TRBV7-8 with TRBJ2-1; no firm D call. Germline assignment: CDR1 SGHVS and CDR2 FQNEAQ. The CDR3 sequence is 11 residues long. V shed 1 base and J shed 6 bases, with 1 base lying between them. The DNA of the CDR3 is TGTGCCAGCAGCTTAGGCAATGAGCAGTTCTTC. It specifies CASSLGNEQFF.

This clone was seen a single time. The rearrangement joins TRBV7-9 to TRBJ2-3, with 7 bases lining up with TRBD2. CDR3 length: 16 amino acids. Germline V gene lookup returns CDR1 SEHNR and CDR2 FQNEAQ (reference sequence). V was clipped by 4 bases and J by 0 bases; unmatched bases: 7. The CDR3 loop reads CASSSMTSPSTDTQYF. CDR3 nucleotides: TGTGCCAGCAGCTCCATGACTAGCCCAAGCACAGATACGCAGTATTTT. Drawing the rest from reference TRBV7-9 and TRBJ2-3, the complete variable domain is DTGVSQNPRHKITKRGQNVTFRCDPISEHNRLYWYRQTLGQGPEFLTYFQNEAQLEKSRLLSDRFSAERPKGSFSTLEIQRTEQGDSAMYLCASSSMTSPSTDTQYFGPGTRLTVL.

This clone was picked up a small number of times. The V call is TRBV28, the J call TRBJ1-2; maybe TRBD1 (5 bases). V dropped 7 bases and J dropped 3 bases, with 9 bases sitting between them. The CDR3 has 12 residues. Germline values: CDR1 MDHEN, CDR2 SYDVKM. CDR3 region: CASTSGYYGYTF. Here the CDR3 DNA reads TGTGCCAGCACGTCAGGGTACTATGGCTACACCTTC.

The chain uses TRBV18 and TRBJ2-7, with a possible D match to TRBD1 (7 bases). Germline V gene lookup returns CDR1 KGHSH and CDR2 LQKENI. There are 14 residues in the CDR3. V was trimmed by 6 bases and J by 5 bases, leaving 17 bases between them. In nucleotides, the CDR3 is TGTGCCAGCTCCGTCCAGGGGGGATCGGACGAGCAGTACTTC. The encoded protein is CASSVQGGSDEQYF.

This clone was seen a few times. V and J are TRBV5-4 and TRBJ2-2; the D gene is possibly TRBD1 (6 bases). Germline V gene sequence: CDR1 SGHNT, CDR2 YYREEE (reference sequence). The CDR3 is 15 amino acids. V was cut by 4 bases and J by 4 bases, with 14 bases left in between. The CDR3 region is CASSPGTPGTGELFF. As DNA, the CDR3 is TGTGCCAGCAGCCCCGGGACACCTGGCACCGGGGAGCTGTTTTTT.

In nucleotides, the CDR3 is TGTGCCTGGATCACCGGCGAGGTGAGGAGGAACACTGAAGCTTTCTTT. As protein: CAWITGEVRRNTEAFF. The chain joins TRBV30 to TRBJ1-1; D is undetermined. This CDR3 contains 16 residues. In germline, CDR1 is GTSNPN, CDR2 SVGIG (reference sequence). V shed 4 bases and J shed 1 base, with 19 bases lying between them.

This chain connects TRBV6-5 to TRBJ2-1; either TRBD1 or TRBD2 may fit D (5 bases each). CDR1 and CDR2 (germline): MNHEY, SVGAGI. Trimming took off 0 bases at V and 10 bases at J, with 13 bases between the two ends. The CDR3 has 14 residues. CDR3 nucleotides: TGTGCCAGCAGTTACTCCTCGGGACGGAGAGAGCAGTTCTTC. Amino acid sequence: CASSYSSGRREQFF.

The V and J genes are TRBV5-4 and TRBJ2-3, with D uncertain. The V gene lost 4 bases and the J gene lost 2 bases, with 20 bases spanning the gap. This CDR3 comprises 17 residues. Germline CDR1 is SGHNT and CDR2 is YYREEE (reference sequence). In DNA form, the CDR3 reads TGTGCCAGCAGCGGACCCTCGAGCCAAACTTACACAGATACGCAGTATTTT. Protein sequence: CASSGPSSQTYTDTQYF.

In this sample, this clone turned up once. DNA of the CDR3: TGTGCCAGCAGCGTAGCAGGGCAGAACGAGCAGTACTTC. Protein sequence: CASSVAGQNEQYF. V gene TRBV9 combines with J gene TRBJ2-7, with a tentative D call TRBD1 (5 bases). Germline V gene data show CDR1 as SGDLS and CDR2 as YYNGEE. This CDR3 contains 13 residues. V dropped 0 bases and J dropped 5 bases, with 9 bases sitting between them.

The V call is TRBV4-2, the J call TRBJ2-7; TRBD2 aligns across 9 bases. CDR3 length: 16 residues. Losses at the gene ends were 0 bases for V and 6 bases for J; bases not matched to a gene: 9. The germline V gene encodes CDR1 LGHNA and CDR2 YNFKEQ. CDR3 DNA: TGTGCCAGCAGCCAAGATCGCATGGGCGGGAGGGTCGAGCAGTACTTC. This gives the protein CASSQDRMGGRVEQYF.

The chain links TRBV5-4 to TRBJ2-5; 9 bases line up with TRBD1. The CDR3 is 15 residues long. V lost 0 bases to trimming and J lost 4 bases; unmatched junction nucleotides: 4. The V gene's germline CDR1 is SGHNT and CDR2 YYREEE (reference sequence). The CDR3 sequence: CASSLGTGARETQYF. For the CDR3, the DNA is TGTGCCAGCAGCTTGGGGACAGGGGCGCGAGAGACCCAGTACTTC.